The 22 T cell receptor beta chains below all came from one sample that was sequenced in a study of OX40 agonist ivuxolimab in advanced cancers. The method was immunoSEQ multiplex PCR; TCRdb's version includes in-frame clones alone and lacks a portion of them. The sample has some 30,000 clones, over 80% seen once. Specimen: CD4+ or CD8+ T cells sorted from blood, collected in a trial of the OX40 agonist ivuxolimab. The receptors stem from an adult with an advanced solid tumor such as melanoma, head and neck, liver or kidney cancer.

The chain has TRBV6-5 and TRBJ2-1; 10 bases are a match to TRBD2. The J segment lost 7 bases and the V segment lost 0 bases, leaving 6 bases of the junction unmatched. This CDR3 has 16 residues. The germline CDR1 and CDR2 sequences are MNHEY and SVGAGI. CDR3 DNA sequence: TGTGCCAGCAGTTACTCGAAGGCTAGCGGGGGTAATGAGCAGTTCTTC. Its protein product is CASSYSKASGGNEQFF.

The gene calls are TRBV5-4 and TRBJ2-1, with TRBD2 as a possible D gene (5 bases). CDR3 length equals 13 residues. Trimming pared 4 bases from V and 7 bases from J, leaving 12 bases between. Germline CDR1 reads SGHNT; CDR2 reads YYREEE (reference sequence). The CDR3: CASSLKGSNEQFF. The DNA of the CDR3 is TGTGCCAGCAGCCTCAAAGGGAGTAATGAGCAGTTCTTC.

For the CDR3, the DNA is TGTGCCAGCAGACAAAAAACGATGGGGTTCGACAATGAGCAGTTCTTC. It translates to CASRQKTMGFDNEQFF. The chain links TRBV6-6 to TRBJ2-1; D is unresolved. CDR1 is MNHNY, CDR2 SVGAGI, per germline (reference sequence). V was trimmed by 6 bases and J by 5 bases, leaving 20 bases between them. The CDR3 is made up of 16 amino acids.

The chain employs TRBV7-6 and TRBJ2-7; 7 nucleotides match TRBD1. CDR3 length: 16 amino acids. Losses at the gene ends were 4 bases for V and 0 bases for J; bases not matched to a gene: 9. Looked up from germline, CDR1 is SGHVS and CDR2 is FNYEAQ. CDR3 in amino acids: CASSSNPTGSSYEQYF. The CDR3 nucleotides read TGTGCCAGCAGCTCAAACCCGACAGGGAGCTCCTACGAGCAGTACTTC.

The genes are TRBV9 and TRBJ2-5, with D perhaps matching TRBD1 (5 bases). The tail of the sequence fits TRBJ2-7 better, so the J call may be wrong. The CDR3 has 14 amino acids. In germline, CDR1 is SGDLS, CDR2 YYNGEE. CDR3 bases: TGTGCCAGCACCTCGACAGAGGTTTCCTACGAGCAGTACTTC. Amino acid sequence: CASTSTEVSYEQYF.

The rearrangement links TRBV28 to TRBJ2-2; D might be TRBD1 or TRBD2, each matching 7 bases. The CDR3 is made up of 15 amino acids. Germline values: CDR1 MDHEN, CDR2 SYDVKM. V was trimmed by 6 bases and J by 4 bases, leaving 15 bases between them. The CDR3 spells CASSSDREGTGELFF. As DNA, the CDR3 is TGTGCCAGCAGCTCCGACAGGGAGGGCACCGGGGAGCTGTTTTTT. The variable domain in full, completed from reference TRBV28 and TRBJ2-2, reads DVKVTQSSRYLVKRTGEKVFLECVQDMDHENMFWYRQDPGLGLRLIYFSYDVKMKEKGDIPEGYSVSREKKERFSLILESASTNQTSMYLCASSSDREGTGELFFGEGSRLTVL.

The chain has TRBV4-1 and TRBJ1-5, with D uncertain. V gave up 2 bases and J gave up 6 bases, with 11 bases separating them. The CDR3 loop spans 14 amino acids. CDR1 and CDR2 from the germline V gene are MGHRA and YSYEKL. The CDR3 DNA is TGCGCCAGCAGCCAAACGGGGATCGGTCAGCCCCAGCATTTT. Protein product: CASSQTGIGQPQHF.

CDR3 amino acids: CASTGTSGTLAKNIQYF. CDR3 coding DNA: TGTGCCAGCACCGGGACTAGCGGGACTCTGGCCAAAAACATTCAGTACTTC. The chain combines TRBV27 with TRBJ2-4, with 13 bases that match TRBD2. The CDR3 is made up of 17 amino acids. Germline V gene lookup returns CDR1 MNHEY and CDR2 SMNVEV (reference sequence). Unmatched junction bases numbered 7, after V lost 7 bases and J lost 1 base.

The chain links TRBV9 to TRBJ1-2, with D tentatively TRBD1 (5 bases). Germline values: CDR1 SGDLS, CDR2 YYNGEE. Trimming left V 0 bases short and J 1 base short, with 10 bases between. The CDR3 is 15 residues long. The CDR3 DNA sequence: TGTGCCAGCAGCGTAGAAGGGACCCATAACTATGGCTACACCTTC. Translated: CASSVEGTHNYGYTF.

This chain connects TRBV10-3 to TRBJ1-5; D gene unclear. Trimming took 2 bases from V and 0 from J, leaving 8 bases between them. From germline, CDR1 is ENHRY and CDR2 SYGVKD. The CDR3 is 15 amino acids. The CDR3 protein is CAISEAPLSNQPQHF. The DNA for the CDR3 is TGTGCCATCAGTGAGGCCCCCCTTAGCAATCAGCCCCAGCATTTT.

The rearrangement joins TRBV27 to TRBJ2-5; the D gene is possibly TRBD1 (5 bases). The CDR3 has 17 residues. The V end lost 0 bases, the J end lost 5 bases, and 19 bases lay between the germline ends. Germline CDR1 reads MNHEY; CDR2 reads SMNVEV (reference sequence). The CDR3 DNA is TGTGCCAGCAGTTTATCCGCAATAGGACATGATATGGAGACCCAGTACTTC. As protein: CASSLSAIGHDMETQYF.

By proportion, this clone is medium-sized. The genes are TRBV7-3 and TRBJ2-1; TRBD2 is a possible D gene (5 bases). The CDR3 contains 14 residues. Per germline, CDR1 SGHTA and CDR2 FQGTGA. The ends were cut back, 2 bases at V and 0 bases at J, with 5 bases in the middle. The CDR3 is CASSLGSSYNEQFF. CDR3 nucleotides: TGTGCCAGCAGCTTAGGGAGCTCCTACAATGAGCAGTTCTTC.

The genes are TRBV28 and TRBJ1-4, with 9 bases that match TRBD1. J was trimmed by 7 bases and V by 8 bases; bases with no gene match: 8. The CDR3 runs 14 residues. Germline loops: CDR1 MDHEN, CDR2 SYDVKM. CDR3 sequence (DNA): TGTGCCAGCTCCAAACACAGGGGGCGTGAAAAACTGTTTTTT. Protein: CASSKHRGREKLFF. The variable domain in full, completed from reference TRBV28 and TRBJ1-4, reads DVKVTQSSRYLVKRTGEKVFLECVQDMDHENMFWYRQDPGLGLRLIYFSYDVKMKEKGDIPEGYSVSREKKERFSLILESASTNQTSMYLCASSKHRGREKLFFGSGTQLSVL.

J is TRBJ2-7 and V is TRBV11-2; a weak D match, TRBD1 (6 bases). V gave up 4 bases and J gave up 2 bases, with 15 bases separating them. The CDR3 has 15 amino acids. Per germline, CDR1 SGHAT and CDR2 FQNNGV. Written as DNA, the CDR3 is TGTGCCAGCAGCTCGCACCAGGGGACGACCTACGAGCAGTACTTC. Residues: CASSSHQGTTYEQYF. Using reference TRBV11-2 and TRBJ2-7 for the parts outside the CDR3, the full variable domain is EAGVAQSPRYKIIEKRQSVAFWCNPISGHATLYWYQQILGQGPKLLIQFQNNGVVDDSQLPKDRFSAERLKGVDSTLKIQPAKLEDSAVYLCASSSHQGTTYEQYFGPGTRLTVT.

The CDR3 DNA follows: TGTGCCAGCAGCTTAGCCGGGACTAGCGGGAGGGATCAAGAGACCCAGTACTTC. It specifies CASSLAGTSGRDQETQYF. The gene calls are TRBV13 and TRBJ2-5; 16 positions agree with TRBD2. The CDR3 has 18 amino acids. V was pared by 1 base and J by 2 bases, with 4 bases of the junction left unmatched. CDR1 is PRHDT and CDR2 is FYEKMQ in the germline V gene (reference sequence).

J is TRBJ2-2 and V is TRBV7-6; 8 positions match TRBD1. The germline CDR1 and CDR2 sequences are SGHVS and FNYEAQ. The V gene end was trimmed by 0 bases and the J gene end by 4 bases; junction bases not matched to a gene: 7. The CDR3 has 17 residues. CDR3 amino acids: CASSLASGGAVTGELFF. DNA for the CDR3: TGTGCCAGCAGCTTAGCGTCAGGGGGCGCCGTCACCGGGGAGCTGTTTTTT.

This clone showed up just a few times. V gene TRBV7-8 combines with J gene TRBJ2-7; TRBD2 matches 8 bases. CDR1 and CDR2 from the germline V gene are SGHVS and FQNEAQ. V shed 1 base, J shed 0 bases, and the junction held 11 bases outside the gene matches. The CDR3 runs to 18 residues. CDR3 sequence reads: CASSLGLAGSPGSYEQYF. The CDR3 DNA sequence: TGTGCCAGCAGCTTAGGGTTAGCGGGAAGCCCCGGCTCCTACGAGCAGTACTTC.

The chain combines TRBV7-9 with TRBJ2-5, with D maybe TRBD1 (6 bases). The germline CDR1 and CDR2 sequences are SEHNR and FQNEAQ (reference sequence). This CDR3 is built from 14 residues. Trimming cost V 2 bases and J 5 bases, with 12 bases left between them. The CDR3 coding sequence is TGTGCCAGCAGCTTACTTTCAGGGGACGAGACCCAGTACTTC. Its translation: CASSLLSGDETQYF.

A single count supports this clone. J is TRBJ2-2 and V is TRBV27, with D perhaps TRBD2 (6 bases). The CDR3 sequence is 14 residues long. Germline V CDR1 and CDR2: MNHEY, SMNVEV (reference sequence). Trimming took 2 bases from V and 6 from J, leaving 10 bases between them. CDR3 sequence reads: CASSLQTSSGELFF. DNA of the CDR3: TGTGCCAGCAGTTTACAGACTAGTTCCGGGGAGCTGTTTTTT.

This sequence joins TRBV7-8 and TRBJ2-7; D is tentatively TRBD1 or TRBD2 (6 bases each). The length of the CDR3 is 18 residues. V shed 5 bases and J shed 2 bases, with 25 bases lying between them. Germline CDR1 and CDR2: SGHVS and FQNEAQ. The CDR3 is CASSPLLGGSGQTYEQYF. The CDR3 nucleotides are TGTGCCAGCAGCCCTCTCTTAGGGGGGAGCGGCCAAACCTACGAGCAGTACTTC.

The CDR3 coding sequence is TGTGCCAGCAGTTACTTTTCTAGCGGAAACTACGAGCAGTACTTC. It specifies CASSYFSSGNYEQYF. This rearrangement joins TRBV6-5 to TRBJ2-7; TRBD2 agrees at 7 bases. The junction had 6 bases not matched to a gene; V was cut back by 1 base and J by 3 bases. Germline V CDR1 and CDR2: MNHEY, SVGAGI. The CDR3 is 15 amino acids.

The J gene is TRBJ1-4, the V gene TRBV27; D may be TRBD1 (5 bases). Trimming cost V 4 bases and J 4 bases, with 10 bases left between them. The CDR3 spans 14 residues. Germline CDR1 MNHEY, CDR2 SMNVEV (reference sequence). The CDR3: CASSSTAINEKLFF. CDR3 in DNA: TGTGCCAGCAGTTCGACAGCCATTAATGAAAAACTGTTTTTT.